The 10 T cell receptor beta chains below were found in one sample sequenced in a study of blood T cells in healthy people across ages. Sample-barcoded 5' priming and a J-beta primer mix drove a second PCR of about 6 to 12 cycles. TCRdb ran MiXCR on the 5' RACE reads and lists one entry per CDR3 protein. The sample lists 750,000 to 1,000,000 distinct CDR3 sequences, 25% to 35% occurring once. The same data also went into a second study, on T cells of mothers and their children.

The sample taken for sequencing was blood. The source of these receptors is a woman in her 40s in good health.

The chain links TRBV7-2 to TRBJ2-2; 10 positions agree with TRBD1. V gave up 5 bases and J gave up 4 bases; unmatched junction bases: 7. The CDR3 sequence is 16 residues long. Germline V gene data show CDR1 as SGHTA and CDR2 as FQGNSA. In DNA form, the CDR3 reads TGTGCCAGCAGCACCAGACAGGGGGCGCGCACCGGGGAGCTGTTTTTT. It encodes CASSTRQGARTGELFF.

This clonotype was counted many times. The chain combines TRBV28 with TRBJ2-7; D possibly corresponds to TRBD1 (6 bases). CDR3 length equals 13 residues. CDR1 MDHEN and CDR2 SYDVKM come from the germline V gene. V lost 10 bases and J 2 bases, leaving 15 bases between the germline ends. DNA for the CDR3: TGTGCCACCCAGGGGACACCGACCTACGAGCAGTACTTC. Its translation is CATQGTPTYEQYF.

This clonotype was seen ten or more times. The rearrangement links TRBV7-2 to TRBJ1-2, with D possibly being TRBD1 (5 bases). There are 15 residues in the CDR3. The germline CDR1 and CDR2 sequences are SGHTA and FQGNSA. V was cut by 2 bases and J by 3 bases, with 13 bases left in between. The CDR3 DNA is TGTGCCAGCAGCTTACGTCCCAGGGCGGACTATGGCTACACCTTC. It translates to CASSLRPRADYGYTF. Combining the CDR3 with reference TRBV7-2 and TRBJ1-2 gives the whole variable domain GAGVSQSPSNKVTEKGKDVELRCDPISGHTALYWYRQSLGQGLEFLIYFQGNSAPDKSGLPSDRFSAERTGGSVSTLTIQRTQQEDSAVYLCASSLRPRADYGYTFGSGTRLTVV.

This clonotype was observed a single time. This chain connects TRBV7-2 to TRBJ1-1, with 10 nucleotides matching TRBD1. The germline gives CDR1 SGHTA, CDR2 FQGNSA. The CDR3 covers 15 residues. With 6 bases clipped from V and 4 bases from J, the junction kept 8 bases outside the gene matches. The CDR3 DNA sequence: TGTGCCAGCAGACCCGGACAGGGGGGAGGCACTGAAGCTTTCTTT. Translating gives CASRPGQGGGTEAFF.

This clonotype was picked up a small number of times. In nucleotides, the CDR3 is TGCAGCGTTGAAGCAGGAGTCCCCGGAGGCTACACCTTC. Protein: CSVEAGVPGGYTF. This chain joins TRBV29-1 and TRBJ1-2; D uncertain. Germline CDR1 reads SQVTM; CDR2 reads ANQGSEA. Trimming took off 1 base at V and 8 bases at J, with 14 bases between the two ends. This CDR3 has 13 amino acids. Full variable domain (remainder filled in from reference TRBV29-1 and TRBJ1-2): SAVISQKPSRDICQRGTSLTIQCQVDSQVTMMFWYRQQPGQSLTLIATANQGSEATYESGFVIDKFPISRPNLTFSTLTVSNMSPEDSSIYLCSVEAGVPGGYTFGSGTRLTVV.

This clonotype was picked up many times. A much bigger clone sits one base away, suggesting this may be a read error. The V and J genes are TRBV29-1 and TRBJ2-5; D is uncertain. Trimming removed 7 bases at V and 11 bases at J, with 17 bases between. The V gene's germline CDR1 is SQVTM and CDR2 ANQGSEA. The CDR3 is 11 amino acids. The CDR3 sequence is CSGTDYNEQYF. As DNA, the CDR3 is TGCAGCGGGACGGATTACAATGAGCAGTACTTC. The whole variable domain, remainder taken from reference TRBV29-1 and TRBJ2-5, is SAVISQKPSRDICQRGTSLTIQCQVDSQVTMMFWYRQQPGQSLTLIATANQGSEATYESGFVIDKFPISRPNLTFSTLTVSNMSPEDSSIYLCSGTDYNEQYFGPGTRLLVL.

The genes are TRBV7-2 and TRBJ2-5; 8 positions match TRBD1. Losses at the gene ends were 5 bases for V and 3 bases for J; bases not matched to a gene: 5. Germline V CDR1 and CDR2: SGHTA, FQGNSA. There are 14 residues in the CDR3. The CDR3 DNA follows: TGTGCCAGCAGCCGAAACAGGGGGGAAGAGACCCAGTACTTC. It codes for CASSRNRGEETQYF.

The chain links TRBV19 to TRBJ1-5; D remains unclear. This CDR3 contains 13 residues. V was trimmed by 1 base and J by 6 bases, leaving 7 bases between them. From germline, CDR1 is LNHDA and CDR2 SQIVND (reference sequence). For the CDR3, the DNA is TGTGCCAGTAGTATAGGCGGTCCTCAGCCCCAGCATTTT. Translating it yields CASSIGGPQPQHF. Using reference TRBV19 and TRBJ1-5 for the parts outside the CDR3, the full variable domain is DGGITQSPKYLFRKEGQNVTLSCEQNLNHDAMYWYRQDPGQGLRLIYYSQIVNDFQKGDIAEGYSVSREKKESFPLTVTSAQKNPTAFYLCASSIGGPQPQHFGDGTRLSIL.

This clonotype occurred many times. The rearrangement joins TRBV5-1 to TRBJ2-1, with 9 bases aligning to TRBD1. CDR3 length: 17 amino acids. Germline trimming cut 4 bases from V and 8 bases from J; bases unmatched to any gene: 16. Germline V gives CDR1 SGHRS, CDR2 YFSETQ. The CDR3 loop is CASSLGDREEGRDEQFF. The CDR3 nucleotides read TGCGCCAGCAGCCTGGGGGACAGGGAAGAGGGAAGAGATGAGCAGTTCTTC.

There are a few counts of this clonotype. V is TRBV7-2 and J is TRBJ2-2, with 7 bases aligning to TRBD2. This CDR3 spans 16 amino acids. V gave up 0 bases and J gave up 6 bases; unmatched junction bases: 7. Germline assignment: CDR1 SGHTA and CDR2 FQGNSA. The CDR3: CASSLAGSLAAGELFF. The DNA for the CDR3 is TGTGCCAGCAGCTTAGCGGGGTCGCTAGCGGCCGGGGAGCTGTTTTTT. Based on the CDR3 plus reference TRBV7-2 and TRBJ2-2, the full variable domain is GAGVSQSPSNKVTEKGKDVELRCDPISGHTALYWYRQSLGQGLEFLIYFQGNSAPDKSGLPSDRFSAERTGGSVSTLTIQRTQQEDSAVYLCASSLAGSLAAGELFFGEGSRLTVL.